This is a list of T cell receptor beta chains from one sample in a study of a mutant IDH1 vaccine in newly diagnosed glioma. No antigens are known for them. Clones were read by immunoSEQ multiplex PCR, and TCRdb kept only the in-frame ones, dropping some. The sample shows 50,000 to 75,000 clones, approximately 80% of them seen only once. The input for sequencing was PBMCs, taken from a glioma patient whose treatment included an IDH1 peptide vaccine. The source is a man aged 45-65 years with glioma. Both conserved end residues are part of each CDR3. D genes are given only for firm matches. A clone size is listed for some rows: how often the clone was seen (once, few, many), or a class if it is expanded.

d_call	v_call	j_call	clone_size	cdr3_aa	cdr3_nt
TRBD2	TRBV5-4	TRBJ2-4	.	CASSWEGVKNIQYF	TGTGCCAGCAGCTGGGAGGGAGTAAAAAACATTCAGTACTTC
TRBD1	TRBV27	TRBJ2-7	.	CASGQGYEQYF	TGTGCCAGCGGACAGGGCTACGAGCAGTACTTC
.	TRBV9	TRBJ2-2	once	CASSVDRAARYRELFF	TGTGCCAGCAGCGTAGATCGGGCAGCTCGATATCGCGAGCTGTTTTTT
.	TRBV4-1	TRBJ1-1	few	CASSQDVAGRIFF	TGCGCCAGCAGCCAAGACGTAGCAGGGAGGATTTTCTTT
.	TRBV5-1	TRBJ1-2	.	CASSYQGSPDGGYTF	TGCGCCAGCAGCTACCAAGGCAGCCCGGACGGAGGCTACACCTTC
.	TRBV5-6	TRBJ1-2	.	CASSLRGGGRYGYTF	TGTGCCAGCAGCTTGAGGGGGGGCGGAAGGTATGGCTACACCTTC
.	TRBV7-3	TRBJ2-2	.	CASSPSKTGELFF	TGTGCCAGCAGCCCCAGTAAGACCGGGGAGCTGTTTTTT
TRBD1	TRBV7-9	TRBJ2-2	.	CASSPRGLDTGELFF	TGTGCCAGCAGTCCCAGGGGGCTCGACACCGGGGAGCTGTTTTTT
TRBD1	TRBV29-1	TRBJ1-2	.	CSVLRGRGDGYTF	TGCAGCGTTTTGAGAGGCAGGGGGGATGGCTACACCTTC
TRBD1	TRBV7-2	TRBJ1-1	.	CASSPYRGSMNTEAFF	TGTGCCAGCAGCCCGTACAGGGGATCTATGAACACTGAAGCTTTCTTT
.	TRBV15	TRBJ2-7	.	CATSREGGAYEQYF	TGTGCCACCAGCAGAGAGGGGGGCGCTTACGAGCAGTACTTC
.	TRBV5-6	TRBJ2-5	.	CASSLDAGQETQYF	TGTGCCAGCAGCTTGGATGCGGGGCAAGAGACCCAGTACTTC
.	TRBV5-1	TRBJ2-5	.	CASSSGDGETQYF	TGCGCCAGCAGCTCGGGAGATGGGGAGACCCAGTACTTC
TRBD1	TRBV7-9	TRBJ1-2	few	CASSIQQGQDGYTF	TGTGCCAGCAGCATACAACAGGGGCAAGATGGCTACACCTTC
.	TRBV5-1	TRBJ2-6	once	CASSEAGGANVLTF	TGCGCCAGCAGCGAGGCCGGTGGGGCCAACGTCCTGACTTTC
TRBD1	TRBV7-9	TRBJ2-3	.	CASSSPGTDYTDTQYF	TGTGCCAGCAGCTCACCAGGGACAGATTACACAGATACGCAGTATTTT
.	TRBV10-1	TRBJ2-1	.	CATRPPFEQFF	TGCGCCACCCGGCCTCCTTTTGAGCAGTTCTTC
.	TRBV28	TRBJ1-1	.	CASSLLEGTEAFF	TGTGCCAGCAGTTTACTTGAGGGCACTGAAGCTTTCTTT
TRBD2	TRBV29-1	TRBJ2-5	.	CSVAPSGGYPQETQYF	TGCAGCGTTGCCCCTAGCGGGGGTTATCCCCAAGAGACCCAGTACTTC
.	TRBV5-6	TRBJ2-3	.	CASSLGALRGGLGDTQYF	TGTGCCAGCAGCTTGGGGGCCCTCAGGGGGGGGCTCGGAGATACGCAGTATTTT
.	TRBV27	TRBJ2-7	.	CASSTGLSYEQYF	TGTGCCAGCAGTACAGGATTATCCTACGAGCAGTACTTC
.	TRBV5-1	TRBJ2-5	.	CASSPGWGPQETQYF	TGCGCCAGCAGCCCGGGCTGGGGTCCGCAAGAGACCCAGTACTTC
.	TRBV4-1	TRBJ1-5	.	CASSQDGMTSGQPQHF	TGCGCCAGCAGCCAAGACGGGATGACATCAGGACAGCCCCAGCATTTT
.	TRBV7-8	TRBJ1-1	.	CASSSAVTEAFF	TGTGCCAGCAGCTCTGCTGTCACTGAAGCTTTCTTT
.	TRBV19	TRBJ2-3	.	CASSKLADTQYF	TGTGCCAGTAGTAAATTAGCAGATACGCAGTATTTT
.	TRBV4-2	TRBJ2-1	.	CASSQDSRGSYNEQFF	TGTGCCAGCAGCCAAGATTCGAGGGGTTCCTACAATGAGCAGTTCTTC
TRBD1	TRBV7-9	TRBJ2-3	.	CASSYGQGDTDTQYF	TGTGCCAGCAGCTACGGACAGGGGGACACAGATACGCAGTATTTT
TRBD2	TRBV2	TRBJ2-7	.	CASRPLAGASYEQYF	TGTGCCAGCAGGCCGCTAGCGGGAGCGTCCTACGAGCAGTACTTC
.	TRBV2	TRBJ2-5	.	CASSTEGEETQYF	TGTGCCAGCAGCACTGAAGGAGAAGAGACCCAGTACTTC
TRBD1	TRBV7-9	TRBJ2-5	.	CASSPPDRWETQYF	TGTGCCAGCAGCCCCCCGGACAGGTGGGAGACCCAGTACTTC
.	TRBV5-1	TRBJ1-3	.	CASSLERGNTIYF	TGCGCCAGCAGCTTGGAACGGGGAAACACCATATATTTT
.	TRBV10-2	TRBJ2-1	.	CASSATGYNEQFF	TGCGCCAGCAGTGCTACAGGTTACAATGAGCAGTTCTTC